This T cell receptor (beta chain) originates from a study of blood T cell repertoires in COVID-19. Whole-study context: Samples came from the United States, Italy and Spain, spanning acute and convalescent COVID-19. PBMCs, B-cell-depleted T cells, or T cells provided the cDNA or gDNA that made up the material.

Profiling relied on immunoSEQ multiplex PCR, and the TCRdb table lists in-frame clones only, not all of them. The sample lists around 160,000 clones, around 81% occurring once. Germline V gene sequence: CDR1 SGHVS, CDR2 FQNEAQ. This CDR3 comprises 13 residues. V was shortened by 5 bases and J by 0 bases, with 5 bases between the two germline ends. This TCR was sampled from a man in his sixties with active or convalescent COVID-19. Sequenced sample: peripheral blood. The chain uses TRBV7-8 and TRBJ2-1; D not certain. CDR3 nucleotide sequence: TGTGCCAGCAGCCGTAGCTCCTACAATGAGCAGTTCTTC. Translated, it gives CASSRSSYNEQFF.